This TCR beta chain was observed in a study of human T cells and chemical hapten exposure. Study background: An approximately 2 cm by approximately 2 cm inner upper arm patch received 2% DPC for sensitization. Epicutaneous patch tests delivered 0.01% DPC to the upper back, with evaluation at 6 days.

Regarding time point: patch test 1, 2 weeks after DPC sensitization. Described treatment: therapeutic diphenylcyclopropenone sensitization with weekly scalp DPC. TCRdb reprocessed the RACE reads via MiXCR and lists one record per CDR3 protein. The sample has tens of thousands of distinct CDR3 sequences, approximately 10% seen once. This clonotype was detected many times. The antigen is not known. General observations from the study: Donor immune responses may differ from healthy people's, since all donors had alopecia.

This receptor was taken from a woman between 45 and 60 years old with alopecia areata. Some clones in this sample may be carry-over from other donors' samples. The sample consisted of whole blood, taken in connection with sensitization to the hapten diphenylcyclopropenone (DPC).

In nucleotides, the CDR3 is TGTGCCAGCAGCCTAATTCCGGGACAGGGCGGTTCACCCCTCCACTTT. This codes for CASSLIPGQGGSPLHF. The chain carries TRBV6-5 and TRBJ1-6; TRBD1 matches 9 bases. With 6 bases clipped from V and 9 bases from J, the junction kept 12 bases outside the gene matches. This CDR3 has 16 amino acids. Germline loops: CDR1 MNHEY, CDR2 SVGAGI.